The sequence of this T cell receptor beta chain was determined in a study of cytomegalovirus exposure and HLA in healthy donors (dated by TCRdb to 2017 to 2019). Regarding the research as a whole: According to an earlier analysis of 587 of the donors, about 179 million T cells yielded roughly 100 million unique TCR beta sequences and more than 250 Gb of sequence data. The later analysis used no new phenotypic data to find candidate immune exposures, relying instead on TCR beta sequences and their occurrence across donors. Across 300 to 400 genotyped donors of the cohort, an average of about 250,000 unique TCR beta nucleotide sequences per donor were sequenced, and roughly 18% of those sequences were non-productive. High-throughput TCR immunosequencing, statistical association of individual TCRs with disease status, and machine learning were combined to predict cytomegalovirus infection status. Every discovery cohort repertoire had been produced on one sequencing platform. The T cell repertoires of several hundred subjects were profiled by immunosequencing and related to cytomegalovirus serostatus. An early release covering roughly 600 HLA-typed donors comprised about 290 gigabases of sequencing data and roughly 86 million unique TCR sequences. In a later analysis, previously published TCR beta repertoires from hundreds of donors were re-analyzed and high-resolution HLA genotyping was added so that TCR occurrence patterns could be studied. Donor age, sex, ethnicity and CMV serostatus were compiled alongside the repertoire data. Typing coverage differed by locus: A, B, C, DRB1 and DQB1 were typed in roughly 620-630 donors, DQA1 in about 560, DPA1 in approximately 610, and DPB1 in 400 to 480. Genome-wide SNP genotypes for about 55% of the 666 donors were used in a later genetic analysis, which treated that subset as a discovery cohort. In addition to the first cohort of 666 subjects, a separate validation cohort of approximately 120 different subjects was used. An earlier analysis of several hundred of the donors applied high-throughput TCR beta sequencing to assess whether each TCR beta V gene segment acted as functional or pseudogenic. Among the roughly 380 genotyped donors, about 85% belonged to the genetic ancestry cluster associated with self-reported Caucasian donors. The aim of the study was to test whether cataloging public T cell receptors could identify signatures of past pathogen exposure. Roughly 5 DR-DQ haplotypes were handled as single units for association and clustering, since linkage in the cohort was strong. HLA typing covered class I and class II loci at four-digit resolution.

The cohort comprised approximately 700 healthy bone marrow donors. Cohort members were all nominally healthy when sampled, although unrecorded immune exposures were likely present. The donor tested CMV seropositive, placing the donor among the 250 to 350 seropositive members of the cohort. Every donor gave a peripheral blood sample, and the peripheral blood mononuclear cells from that sample were used for TCR beta sequencing. The Qiagen DNeasy Blood Extraction Kit was used to extract genomic DNA from the blood cell samples. Library preparation employed the immunoSEQ multiplex PCR assay. A mixture of 60 forward primers for TCR Vbeta segments and 13 reverse primers for TCR Jbeta segments was used in the multiplex PCR. Amplification of the CDR3 region of rearranged TCR beta genes was performed with a multiplex PCR assay on genomic DNA. On the Illumina HiSeq System, the amplified TCR beta libraries were sequenced as 87-base-pair reads. Turning to the authors' computational methods: A later analysis counted about 80 million unique TCR beta chains across the 670 or so repertoires, and roughly 9.9 million of these chains were shared by at least two donors. Raw reads were error-corrected and collapsed into unique sequences by a nearest-neighbor algorithm in which closely related sequences were merged to remove PCR and sequencing errors. To assign V, D and J gene segments, CDR3 sequences were aligned to IMGT reference sequences. For a sequence to be retained, a match of at least six nucleotides was required to both a V gene segment and a J gene segment. Rearrangements were classified as productive when the CDR3 lacked stop codons and remained in frame with V and J, and all other rearrangements were classified as non-productive. Following IMGT convention, CDR3 was defined as the stretch from the second conserved V-encoded cysteine up to the conserved J-encoded phenylalanine. Sequences without an unambiguous match to a single V gene segment were excluded from the earlier analysis of about 640 of the donors. An earlier analysis of a few hundred of the donors classified V segments as functional when productive rearrangements were above 56.7% and as segregating when the standard deviation between donors was above 5%. To diagnose cytomegalovirus status from the catalog of TCR beta chain sequences, a statistical classification framework was built. V and J gene assignment, in a later analysis, came from comparing TCR nucleotide sequences with IMGT/GENE-DB human TR gene sequences. Using the TCRdist pipeline, a later analysis assigned CDR3 sequences along with most-parsimonious VDJ recombination scenarios. A later analysis defined each TCR beta chain by its CDR3 amino acid sequence plus V-gene family, and excluded reads lacking a unique V-gene family. In a later analysis, 550 to 650 highly shared, low-generation-probability nucleotide sequences were removed to address suspected cross-contamination and a sequencing artifact. A later analysis calculated a clonal expansion index for each public chain from normalized within-repertoire ranks of inferred template counts. In a later analysis, generation probabilities were computed with a VDJ recombination model fitted to out-of-frame rearrangements, and the resulting probabilities were checked against IGoR. In a later analysis, TCR-TCR, TCR-HLA and TCR-CMV co-occurrence was scored with hypergeometric tests, and a repertoire-size bias correction was applied to TCR pairs. To estimate false discovery rates, a later analysis permuted the HLA or CMV assignments 20 times. In a later analysis, co-occurring TCRs were grouped using DBSCAN, with TCRdist sequence similarity added in when clustering inside HLA-allele-positive subsets. Co-occurrence clustering excluded repertoires with fewer than 30,000 or more than 120,000 public chains, plus five with anomalous nucleotide sharing. This is the immuneACCESS table as TCRdb keeps it, with only in-frame sequences that have V and J called. A part of the clones is gone; compared with another copy, unresolved V genes explain less than half, and the rest is unexplained. V, J and clone size are those of that table, while D and trimming were read from the DNA. In all, the sample holds 90,000 to 150,000 clones, and roughly 76% of those were seen once. The ten largest clones add up to 15% to 20% of the sample.

This clone has just one count. Its specific antigen is unknown. Base qualities are not provided; no much larger clone lies one nucleotide away. Points the paper makes about the study in general: Across donors, most TCR sequences were observed very rarely, whereas some public TCRs were present in many individuals. A later analysis found that most CMV-associated TCR beta chains appeared HLA-restricted, with HLA associations seemingly driven largely by CMV exposure. Specific HLA alleles were associated with 16,951 TCR beta sequences at a false discovery rate of 0.05 in a later analysis. Roughly uniform sequencing depth across donors was assumed in presence/absence analyses, although this assumption may not hold. A further reported finding was that TCR beta sequences accurately predicted the HLA-A and HLA-B alleles for most subjects in the first cohort. In a later genetic analysis, fewer N-insertions in productive TCRs were reported among donors in an Asian-associated ancestry cluster than the roughly 700-donor mean. Compared with equally common non-associated chains, HLA-associated TCR beta chains in a later analysis were more clonally expanded and had lower generation probabilities. Because some donors lacked HLA typing at each locus, the association tests relied only on the typed subset. A few of the identified cytomegalovirus-associated TCR beta chains were confirmed in vitro to be specific for cytomegalovirus antigens. A total of 150 to 200 TCR beta chains were listed by the study as associated with cytomegalovirus. In an earlier analysis of some 540 of the donors, most TCR beta V segments appeared in productive rearrangements about 87% or about 30% of the time, broadly matching IMGT annotations. Correlated functional status among segregating V segments might be attributable to linkage disequilibrium, but an unknown experimental factor could not be ruled out. Immune exposure information for the cohort was limited to CMV serostatus. The earlier analysis of nearly 600 of the donors excluded 15 to 20 rarely observed V segments, including chromosome 9 orphons, because counts were too low. Some IMGT-functional V segments, including TRBV6-2 and TRBV6-3, could not be told apart with the 87-base-pair reads, so those segments were excluded. In a later analysis, several top co-occurrence clusters were reported to appear linked to parvovirus B19, influenza, CMV and Epstein-Barr virus. It was suggested by the authors that the approach could potentially be generalized to other disease states and immunological phenotypes. The cohort was sequenced for TCR beta chains only, and without alpha or paired-chain data the features that could be detected were limited. According to a later analysis, TCR association rates differed among HLA loci, with DRB1 alleles showing the most associated TCRs and HLA-C alleles showing the fewest. In both the original and validation cohorts, the classifier was reported to diagnose cytomegalovirus status with high specificity and sensitivity. When HLA alleles, especially DR and DQ, strongly co-occurred, attributing TCR associations to individual alleles was difficult. A later genetic analysis associated a missense DCLRE1C variant with V-gene and J-gene trimming of TCR beta chains, and an independent cohort replicated the association. A cluster of highly shared sequence variants was judged likely to be a technical artifact of the sequencing pipeline.

Via the germline V gene, CDR1 is SGHNT and CDR2 YENEEA. From its cysteine to its phenylalanine, the CDR3 spans 17 amino acids. Solely the CDR3 DNA is kept, with 51 bases framed from the first base. V drops 1 base and J drops 6 bases, leaving 18 bases in between. This TCR came from a man in his fifties or sixties in good health and CMV-seropositive. Material for sequencing was PBMCs. This receptor chain uses TRBV11-3 and TRBJ1-4, with no confident D gene call. The base sequence is TGTGCCAGCAGCTTAGGTACCGCGACTTCCGCCTATGAAAAACTGTTTTTT. Its protein is CASSLGTATSAYEKLFF.